The 30 T cell receptor beta chains reported below all come from one sample, sequenced in a study of T cell clonality in common variable immunodeficiency. Only in-frame clones appear in the TCRdb table, and some are missing; sequencing was by immunoSEQ multiplex PCR. Recorded here are some 39,000 clones, none singletons. Sequencing input: peripheral blood mononuclear cells. The receptors were gathered from a person aged 18 to 75 in good health.

In this sample, this clone turned up many times. Read coverage stops 3 residues before the CDR3 terminus; the germline J gene supplies the remainder. The rearrangement uses TRBV19 and TRBJ2-5; 11 bases are shared with TRBD1. CDR1 and CDR2 (germline): LNHDA, SQIVND (reference sequence). CDR3 length equals 15 residues. V lost 4 bases, J lost 5 bases, and 6 bases stayed unmatched. The covered CDR3 bases are TGTGCCAGTAGTAACCGGACAGGGGGCGCGGAGACC. Its protein is CASSNRTGGAET. Given in full, the CDR3 is CASSNRTGGAETQYF.

There are many counts of this clone. The read ends 3 residues shy of where the CDR3 ends; the end is completed using the germline J gene. The J gene is TRBJ2-1, the V gene TRBV20-1, with 7 bases matching TRBD2. Germline values: CDR1 DFQATT, CDR2 SNEGSKA (reference sequence). This CDR3 is 15 amino acids long. V shed 8 bases, J shed 2 bases, and the junction held 12 bases outside the gene matches. The sequenced CDR3 bases are TGCAGTACGATATTCGGGGGAGGGCCCTACAATGAG. This gives the protein CSTIFGGGPYNE. The full CDR3 protein reads CSTIFGGGPYNEQFF.

This clone was counted many times. Read data end 3 residues before the CDR3 end; the end is taken from the germline J gene. V usage is TRBV28 and J usage is TRBJ2-2; possibly TRBD2 for D (7 bases). Germline assignment: CDR1 MDHEN and CDR2 SYDVKM. The CDR3 is 16 residues long. Incomplete CDR3 DNA: TGTGCCAGCAGTGAACCATCGGGGGGCGGGAATGAAAAG. The encoded protein is CASSEPSGGGNEK. The whole CDR3 sequence is CASSEPSGGGNEKLFF.

This clone has a count of ten or more. Here the CDR3 reads CASSNRPALPGQAYEQYF. The sequenced part of the CDR3 DNA is TGTGCCAGCAGCAATCGTCCCGCCCTCCCGGGACAGGCCTACGAG. The rearrangement joins TRBV9 to TRBJ2-7, with 8 bases that match TRBD1. Sequencing ends 3 residues short of the CDR3 end; the germline J gene provides the rest. Trimming cost V 4 bases and J 2 bases; bases outside gene matches: 17. Germline V gene sequence: CDR1 SGDLS, CDR2 YYNGEE. This CDR3 is built from 18 residues.

In the case of this clone: Read data end 3 residues before the CDR3 end; the end is taken from the germline J gene. The sample has other DNA sequences that encode this CDR3 too. The chain has TRBV18 and TRBJ2-7; 7 nucleotides agree with TRBD1. J gave up 2 bases and V 6 bases, and 13 bases lay outside the gene matches. CDR3 length: 16 amino acids. CDR1 and CDR2 from the germline V gene are KGHSH and LQKENI. CDR3: CASSPPVRGQAYEQYF. CDR3 DNA (partial): TGTGCCAGCTCCCCCCCGGTGAGGGGGCAAGCCTACGAG.

This clone was counted at least ten times. Partial CDR3 DNA: TGTGCCAGCAGCCAACAGGGCCCTGGGGCCAACGTC. Protein: CASSQQGPGANV. The whole CDR3 region reads CASSQQGPGANVLTF. The V call is TRBV7-8, the J call TRBJ2-6; D is possibly TRBD1 (6 bases). The CDR3 end is not reached by the read, which stops 3 residues before it; the germline J gene fills it in. Germline V gene data show CDR1 as SGHVS and CDR2 as FQNEAQ. Trimming shortened V by 5 bases and J by 2 bases, and 10 bases separated the two germline ends. The CDR3 spans 15 residues. Complete variable domain (other parts from reference TRBV7-8 and TRBJ2-6): GAGVSQSPRYKVAKRGQDVALRCDPISGHVSLFWYQQALGQGPEFLTYFQNEAQLDKSGLPSDRFFAERPEGSVSTLKIQRTQQEDSAVYLCASSQQGPGANVLTFGAGSRLTVL.

In this sample, this clone turned up many times. The CDR3 goes on 3 residues after the read ends, and that part is filled in from the germline J gene. The chain carries TRBV6-1 and TRBJ2-2; possible D gene TRBD2, 6 bases. The ends were cut back, 4 bases at V and 8 bases at J, with 14 bases in the middle. This CDR3 is built from 14 residues. CDR1 and CDR2 (germline): MNHNS, SASEGT. The CDR3 reads CASSALAPSGELFF. The sequenced part of the CDR3 DNA is TGTGCCAGCAGTGCCCTAGCGCCTTCTGGGGAG.

The table lists this clone with many counts. The sequenced CDR3 bases are TGTGCCAGCAGCTCCTCGGACCAGCGGTCG. Translated, it gives CASSSSDQRS. The whole CDR3 protein is CASSSSDQRSQYF. The chain employs TRBV7-6 and TRBJ2-3, with a tentative D call TRBD2 (5 bases). The read falls 3 residues short of the CDR3 end, and the missing part is taken from the germline J gene. Looked up from germline, CDR1 is SGHVS and CDR2 is FNYEAQ. The CDR3 is 13 residues long. Combining the CDR3 with reference TRBV7-6 and TRBJ2-3 gives the whole variable domain GAGVSQSPRYKVTKRGQDVALRCDPISGHVSLYWYRQALGQGPEFLTYFNYEAQQDKSGLPNDRFSAERPEGSISTLTIQRTEQRDSAMYRCASSSSDQRSQYFGPGTRLTVL.

This clone was seen ten or more times. The CDR3 extends 3 residues past the end of the read, so its final part is completed from the germline J gene. The rearrangement joins TRBV6-1 to TRBJ1-2; D is possibly TRBD1 (5 bases). This CDR3 has 15 amino acids. Germline CDR1 reads MNHNS; CDR2 reads SASEGT. Trimming took 2 bases from V and 6 from J, leaving 16 bases between them. The CDR3 loop reads CASSEWEGAPNGYTF. The CDR3 bases that were read are TGTGCCAGCAGTGAATGGGAAGGGGCCCCAAATGGC.

This clone was seen ten or more times. The part of the CDR3 DNA that was read is TGCAGTGCTAGCGTCCCCTACAATGAG. This encodes CSASVPYNE. The entire CDR3 protein is CSASVPYNEQFF. The chain recombines TRBV20-1 with TRBJ2-1; D is undetermined. Read data end 3 residues before the CDR3 end; the end is taken from the germline J gene. CDR3 length: 12 residues. Trimming stripped 3 bases from V and 2 bases from J, with 5 bases between. The V gene's germline CDR1 is DFQATT and CDR2 SNEGSKA (reference sequence).

This clone was detected many times. The missing CDR3 end, 3 residues past where the read stops, is filled in from the germline J gene. V usage is TRBV5-4 and J usage is TRBJ2-3; possible D gene TRBD2, 6 bases. The CDR3 extends over 13 amino acids. Per the germline V gene, CDR1 is SGHNT and CDR2 is YYREEE (reference sequence). The CDR3 bases that were read are TGTGCCAGCAGCTTGAAAGGGGCGGGGCCG. Residues: CASSLKGAGP. The CDR3, in full, reads CASSLKGAGPQYF.

At least ten counts were recorded for this clone. With the read ending 3 residues before the CDR3 end, the germline J gene is used to fill in that end. The rearrangement uses TRBV6-2 or TRBV6-3 and TRBJ1-1, with D possibly being TRBD1 (5 bases). The V gene lost 2 bases and the J gene lost 3 bases, with 7 bases spanning the gap. The V gene's germline CDR1 is MNHEY and CDR2 SVGEGT. The CDR3 length is 13 residues. The CDR3 DNA, read in part, is TGTGCCAGCAGTTACGGGGGGTACACTGAA. Translation: CASSYGGYTE. The CDR3 as a whole reads CASSYGGYTEAFF.

This clone was seen ten or more times. With the read ending 3 residues before the CDR3 end, the germline J gene is used to fill in that end. The rearrangement joins TRBV7-9 to TRBJ1-5; 8 nucleotides line up with TRBD1. The ends lost 1 base at V and 6 bases at J; junction bases unmatched: 5. Looked up from germline, CDR1 is SEHNR and CDR2 is FQNEAQ (reference sequence). The CDR3 has 15 residues. CDR3 region: CASSLDGQGGQPQHF. The covered CDR3 bases are TGTGCCAGCAGCTTAGACGGACAGGGAGGTCAGCCC.

There are many counts of this clone. The sequenced CDR3 bases are TGTGCCAGCACGGCGGGAAGGAGTGCCGAG. The encoded protein is CASTAGRSAE. The full CDR3 protein reads CASTAGRSAEQYF. This sequence joins TRBV2 and TRBJ2-7; perhaps TRBD2 as D (6 bases). The read finishes 3 residues shy of the CDR3 end, and the germline J gene is used to complete it. V was clipped by 7 bases and J by 6 bases, with 16 bases between them. The germline CDR1 and CDR2 sequences are SNHLY and FYNNEI. The CDR3 runs 13 residues.

There are many counts of this clone. Read coverage stops 3 residues before the CDR3 terminus; the germline J gene supplies the remainder. V gene TRBV9 combines with J gene TRBJ2-5, with 10 bases matching TRBD2. V gave up 0 bases and J gave up 5 bases; unmatched junction bases: 13. The CDR3 contains 18 residues. The germline gives CDR1 SGDLS, CDR2 YYNGEE. Here the CDR3 reads CASSVEGLALAWGETQYF. Partial CDR3 DNA: TGTGCCAGCAGCGTAGAGGGACTAGCGCTAGCTTGGGGTGAGACC.

At least ten counts were recorded for this clone. The read finishes 3 residues shy of the CDR3 end, and the germline J gene is used to complete it. The chain has TRBV20-1 and TRBJ2-7, with TRBD1 identical over 9 bases. There are 15 residues in the CDR3. Germline loops: CDR1 DFQATT, CDR2 SNEGSKA (reference sequence). Trimming removed 4 bases from V and 2 bases from J; junction bases left unmatched: 9. CDR3 DNA (partial): TGCAGTGCTACAAACAGGGGGCGCGGTACCTACGAG. Its translation: CSATNRGRGTYE. Given in full, the CDR3 is CSATNRGRGTYEQYF.

In its sample, this clone was seen many times. The read terminates 3 residues before the CDR3 end, so the remaining end is supplied by the germline J gene. The chain couples TRBV5-1 to TRBJ2-7; TRBD1 agrees at 7 bases. CDR3 size: 15 residues. CDR1 SGHRS and CDR2 YFSETQ come from the germline V gene. With 4 bases clipped from V and 2 bases from J, the junction kept 9 bases outside the gene matches. The CDR3 is CASSATTGNPYEQYF. Partial CDR3 DNA: TGCGCCAGCAGCGCCACGACAGGGAACCCCTACGAG. The whole variable domain, filled in from reference TRBV5-1 and TRBJ2-7, reads KAGVTQTPRYLIKTRGQQVTLSCSPISGHRSVSWYQQTPGQGLQFLFEYFSETQRNKGNFPGRFSGRQFSNSRSEMNVSTLELGDSALYLCASSATTGNPYEQYFGPGTRLTVT.

This clone was seen more than once but under ten times. The CDR3 extends 3 residues past the end of the read, so its final part is completed from the germline J gene. The chain employs TRBV7-3 and TRBJ1-2, with TRBD1 identical over 7 bases. The CDR3 loop spans 17 amino acids. CDR1 and CDR2 (germline): SGHTA, FQGTGA. The part of the CDR3 DNA that was read is TGTGCCAGCAGCCCCCCCTCCGGACAGGAGGTCTCCTACGAC. Residues: CASSPPSGQEVSYD. The full CDR3 reads CASSPPSGQEVSYDYTF.

This clone was found a few times. The read comes to an end 3 residues before the CDR3 does, leaving the germline J gene to fill in the end. V and J are TRBV2 and TRBJ1-2; D unresolved. This CDR3 comprises 12 residues. Germline-derived CDR1 and CDR2 are SNHLY and FYNNEI. This CDR3 reads CASRGTSGDYTF. Incomplete CDR3 DNA: TGTGCCAGCAGGGGAACTAGCGGAGAC.

This clone was picked up many times. CDR3 DNA (partial): TGCGCCAGCAGCTTCATAGGGGCCACTGAA. Residues: CASSFIGATE. The entire CDR3 protein reads CASSFIGATEAFF. The V call is TRBV5-1, the J call TRBJ1-1; D is possibly TRBD1 (5 bases). The CDR3 end falls 3 residues outside the read, so it is completed with the germline J gene. The V end lost 2 bases, the J end lost 4 bases, and 9 bases lay between the germline ends. CDR1 and CDR2 from the germline V gene are SGHRS and YFSETQ. The CDR3 consists of 13 residues.

This clone occurred many times. Read data end 3 residues before the CDR3 end; the end is taken from the germline J gene. V is TRBV5-1 and J is TRBJ1-1, with D perhaps TRBD1 (6 bases). Trimming removed 6 bases at V and 1 base at J, with 16 bases between. CDR3 length: 15 amino acids. Germline V gene data show CDR1 as SGHRS and CDR2 as YFSETQ. Incomplete CDR3 DNA: TGCGCCAGCAAGCAAGGGGGGGCCAAGAACACTGAA. Its translation is CASKQGGAKNTE. The whole CDR3 is CASKQGGAKNTEAFF.

This clone was seen many times. CDR3 amino acids: CSAQGTGNLYWYGYTF. Incomplete CDR3 DNA: TGCAGTGCCCAGGGGACAGGGAACCTTTATTGGTATGGC. The chain recombines TRBV20-1 with TRBJ1-2, with TRBD1 identical over 9 bases. The read is 3 residues too short to cover the CDR3 end, so that end is filled in from the germline J gene. Losses at the gene ends were 6 bases for V and 5 bases for J; bases not matched to a gene: 16. This CDR3 comprises 16 residues. Germline CDR1 is DFQATT and CDR2 is SNEGSKA (reference sequence).

This clone has at least ten counts. The read stops 3 residues short of the end of the CDR3; the missing end is completed from the germline J gene. V gene TRBV7-2 combines with J gene TRBJ2-1, with a tentative D call TRBD1 (6 bases). Trimming took off 3 bases at V and 3 bases at J, with 9 bases between the two ends. This CDR3 spans 14 amino acids. The germline V gene encodes CDR1 SGHTA and CDR2 FQGNSA. The sequenced CDR3 bases are TGTGCCAGCAGCTTCCGACAGGACTACAATGAG. It yields the protein CASSFRQDYNE. The whole CDR3 reads CASSFRQDYNEQFF.

This clone was observed many times. The read terminates 3 residues ahead of where the CDR3 ends, so the germline J gene completes it. The J gene is TRBJ1-2, the V gene TRBV2; D call uncertain. Germline V lookup: CDR1 SNHLY, CDR2 FYNNEI. The V gene lost 1 base and the J gene lost 2 bases, with 8 bases spanning the gap. The CDR3 totals 14 residues. CDR3 loop: CASSEEGTNYGYTF. CDR3 DNA, as far as it was read: TGTGCCAGCAGTGAAGAGGGTACGAACTATGGC.

This clone was counted between two and nine times. The CDR3 is cut off 3 residues early in the read; its end comes from the germline J gene. V is TRBV2 and J is TRBJ1-6; 11 bases agree with TRBD1. Germline V gene data show CDR1 as SNHLY and CDR2 as FYNNEI. The junction had 13 bases not matched to a gene; V was cut back by 6 bases and J by 9 bases. The CDR3 runs 17 residues. The CDR3 sequence is CASSSRTGGGWSSPLHF. The DNA read from the CDR3 is TGTGCCAGCAGCTCTCGGACAGGGGGCGGTTGGAGTTCACCC.

This clone was seen only a few times. The read terminates 3 residues ahead of where the CDR3 ends, so the germline J gene completes it. This sequence joins TRBV20-1 and TRBJ1-1; TRBD1 matches at 7 bases. Germline loops: CDR1 DFQATT, CDR2 SNEGSKA (reference sequence). The CDR3 is 13 amino acids. Germline trimming cut 3 bases from V and 1 base from J; bases unmatched to any gene: 2. The CDR3 protein is CSASDRANTEAFF. CDR3 DNA, as far as it was read: TGCAGTGCTAGTGACAGGGCGAACACTGAA.

This clone was observed many times. The read stops 3 residues short of the end of the CDR3; the missing end is completed from the germline J gene. The chain is built from TRBV10-3 and TRBJ1-2; D is possibly TRBD1 (6 bases). The CDR3 spans 15 residues. CDR1 and CDR2 (germline): ENHRY, SYGVKD. V lost 6 bases to trimming and J lost 4 bases, with 18 bases between them. The CDR3 DNA, read in part, is TGTGCCATCAGCCTCCAGGGGAGGAACTCCTATGGC. Its translation: CAISLQGRNSYG. The CDR3 as a whole reads CAISLQGRNSYGYTF.

A word on this clone: The read halts 3 residues ahead of the CDR3 end, with the missing end drawn from the germline J gene. Other DNA sequences in this specimen translate into the identical CDR3. The chain has TRBV2 and TRBJ2-7; 7 nucleotides agree with TRBD2. The CDR3 loop spans 16 amino acids. Germline CDR1 and CDR2: SNHLY and FYNNEI. V dropped 6 bases and J dropped 2; count of bases not matched to a gene: 13. CDR3 region: CASSGGASGLPYEQYF. CDR3 DNA (partial): TGTGCCAGCAGCGGGGGTGCTAGCGGACTACCCTACGAG.

Only a few counts were recorded for this clone. The CDR3 sequence: CASSLVRAEAFF. The CDR3 DNA, read in part, is TGTGCCAGCAGCTTAGTACGGGCTGAA. This chain joins TRBV11-1 and TRBJ1-1; no clear D. The CDR3 end falls 3 residues outside the read, so it is completed with the germline J gene. Deletions cut 1 base from V and 6 bases from J, with 6 bases between. Germline V gene lookup returns CDR1 SGHAT and CDR2 FQDESV (reference sequence). The CDR3 spans 12 residues.

This clone was seen many times. The CDR3 end lies 3 residues beyond the end of the read and is filled in from the germline J gene. The chain employs TRBV5-6 and TRBJ2-7, with a possible D match to TRBD2 (5 bases). The CDR3 length is 14 residues. Trimming left V 4 bases short and J 3 bases short, with 14 bases between. Germline V gene lookup returns CDR1 SGHDT and CDR2 YYEEEE. CDR3 in amino acids: CASSPRGYGYEQYF. CDR3 DNA, as far as it was read: TGTGCCAGCAGCCCCCGAGGGTACGGCTACGAG. The full variable domain, rest sourced from reference TRBV5-6 and TRBJ2-7, is DAGVTQSPTHLIKTRGQQVTLRCSPKSGHDTVSWYQQALGQGPQFIFQYYEEEERQRGNFPDRFSGHQFPNYSSELNVNALLLGDSALYLCASSPRGYGYEQYFGPGTRLTVT.